This T cell receptor (beta chain) was recovered during a study of cytomegalovirus exposure and HLA in healthy donors. This PCR relied on a set of 60 Vbeta primers and 13 Jbeta primers. Profiling relied on immunoSEQ multiplex PCR, and the TCRdb table lists in-frame clones only, not all of them. This sample's table has 130,000 or so clones. Study conclusions and caveats: Later work found most CMV-associated TCR beta chains apparently HLA-restricted. In vitro experiments confirmed that three CMV-associated chains were specific for CMV antigens. V- and J-gene trimming in TCR beta was tied to a missense DCLRE1C variant by an analysis performed later.

Donors counted as nominally healthy when sampled, yet unrecorded immune exposures were likely. Germline V CDR1 and CDR2: LGHNA, YNFKEQ. The length of the CDR3 is 14 residues. Trimming took off 0 bases at V and 3 bases at J, with 9 bases between the two ends. In the case of this clone: Its antigen remains unidentified.

The sample consisted of PBMCs. The chain employs TRBV4-2 and TRBJ2-7, with D unresolved. The TCR was taken from a woman aged 55-70 years in good health and CMV-seronegative. The CDR3 DNA sequence: TGTGCCAGCAGCCAAGAGAGCAATGGCTACGAGCAGTACTTC. Its protein is CASSQESNGYEQYF.